This TCR beta chain originates from a study of cytomegalovirus exposure and HLA in healthy donors. The wider study: In a previous analysis, some 120 million unique TCR beta sequences were found from about 190 million T cells.

Findings of the study overall: Across donors, presence/absence analyses took sequencing depth to be roughly uniform.

PCR used 60 Vbeta primers and 13 Jbeta primers. The assay was immunoSEQ multiplex PCR, and TCRdb's table has in-frame clones only and misses some. Here the sample spans under 200,000 clones, 60% to 80% being singletons. This clone showed up just once. The target antigen is unknown. This receptor was taken from a woman in her forties in good health and CMV-seropositive. Sequencing input: PBMCs.

The CDR3 loop reads CASSLAQGYEQYF. CDR3 sequence (DNA): TGCGCCAGCAGCTTGGCACAGGGTTACGAGCAGTACTTC. The V call is TRBV5-1, the J call TRBJ2-7, with a weak D call TRBD1 (6 bases). CDR1 is SGHRS and CDR2 is YFSETQ in the germline V gene. The CDR3 is 13 residues long. The V end was cut by 0 bases, the J end by 4 bases, with 8 bases between. Filled out from reference TRBV5-1 and TRBJ2-7, the complete variable domain reads KAGVTQTPRYLIKTRGQQVTLSCSPISGHRSVSWYQQTPGQGLQFLFEYFSETQRNKGNFPGRFSGRQFSNSRSEMNVSTLELGDSALYLCASSLAQGYEQYFGPGTRLTVT.